The rows below give T cell receptor beta chains drawn from one sample of a study of long-term antiretroviral therapy in people with HIV. Sequencing was performed with immunoSEQ multiplex PCR; in TCRdb, only in-frame clones are kept and a portion is missing. Of about 25,000 clones in the sample, 85% to 95% are singletons; the top ten hold 9.2%. The sequences come from unsorted PBMCs, collected 7.6 years after starting antiretroviral therapy. The source of these receptors is a woman between 40 and 50 years old with HIV. Both conserved end residues are part of each CDR3. D genes are given only for firm matches. Clone size is not always given. Where it is, it says once, few, many or a class for expanded clones.

J gene | V gene | CDR3 length | clone size | D gene | CDR3 protein | CDR3 DNA
TRBJ2-7 | TRBV2 | 13 | - | TRBD1 | CASSRDRGHEQYF | TGTGCCAGCTCCCGGGACAGGGGGCACGAGCAGTACTTC
TRBJ1-4 | TRBV5-1 | 14 | - | - | CASSITQRNEKLFF | TGCGCCAGCAGCATAACTCAACGGAATGAAAAACTGTTTTTT
TRBJ1-3 | TRBV19 | 15 | - | - | CASSAHGDSGNTIYF | TGTGCCAGTAGTGCCCATGGGGACTCTGGAAACACCATATATTTT
TRBJ1-5 | TRBV19 | 15 | - | TRBD1 | CASSPGTGETQPQHF | TGTGCCAGTAGTCCAGGGACAGGGGAAACTCAGCCCCAGCATTTT
TRBJ2-3 | TRBV27 | 16 | - | - | CASSSRDRDNTDTQYF | TGTGCCAGCAGTTCCAGAGATCGGGACAATACAGATACGCAGTATTTT
TRBJ1-4 | TRBV18 | 16 | - | TRBD1 | CASSPKTGDDNEKLFF | TGTGCCAGCTCACCAAAAACAGGGGATGATAATGAAAAACTGTTTTTT
TRBJ2-5 | TRBV5-1 | 16 | - | - | CASRRTVTLLQETQYF | TGCGCCAGCAGAAGGACAGTGACACTACTCCAAGAGACCCAGTACTTC
TRBJ1-2 | TRBV5-1 | 13 | - | - | CASRAEQGGGYTF | TGCGCCAGCAGAGCTGAACAGGGAGGAGGCTACACCTTC
TRBJ2-1 | TRBV7-9 | 16 | - | - | CASSLYAGGPYNEQFF | TGTGCCAGCAGCTTATACGCCGGGGGCCCATACAATGAGCAGTTCTTC
TRBJ2-2 | TRBV7-2 | 14 | - | - | CASSFQRNTGELFF | TGTGCCAGCAGCTTCCAGCGTAACACCGGGGAGCTGTTTTTT
TRBJ1-4 | TRBV18 | 15 | - | - | CASSPSAGDNEKLFF | TGTGCCAGCTCACCATCTGCCGGGGATAATGAAAAACTGTTTTTT
TRBJ1-1 | TRBV7-9 | 13 | - | - | CASSDRRNTEAFF | TGTGCCAGCAGCGACAGGAGGAACACTGAAGCTTTCTTT
TRBJ1-2 | TRBV11-2 | 12 | - | - | CASSSGSGGYTF | TGTGCCAGCAGCTCCGGATCTGGCGGCTACACCTTC
TRBJ2-1 | TRBV7-3 | 13 | - | - | CASSPLGGIEQFF | TGTGCCAGCAGCCCGTTAGGGGGGATTGAGCAGTTCTTC
TRBJ2-7 | TRBV14 | 17 | - | TRBD2 | CASSPRFYGTRSHEQYF | TGTGCCAGCAGCCCAAGATTTTATGGGACTAGGTCTCACGAGCAGTACTTC
TRBJ2-5 | TRBV10-3 | 19 | - | TRBD2 | CAISESWTSGATPQETQYF | TGTGCCATCAGTGAGTCTTGGACTAGCGGGGCGACCCCTCAAGAGACCCAGTACTTC
TRBJ2-5 | TRBV7-2 | 15 | few | - | CASSLVGTGQETQYF | TGTGCCAGCAGCTTAGTGGGGACTGGCCAAGAGACCCAGTACTTC
TRBJ1-1 | TRBV6-5 | 15 | - | TRBD1 | CASTDSRGLGTEAFF | TGTGCCAGCACTGACTCGAGGGGGCTGGGAACTGAAGCTTTCTTT
TRBJ2-1 | TRBV12-5 | 16 | - | - | CASGLGSSLSYNEQFF | TGTGCTAGTGGTTTGGGGTCTTCCCTCTCCTACAATGAGCAGTTCTTC
TRBJ2-3 | TRBV7-8 | 16 | - | - | CASSLDAGRLADTQYF | TGTGCCAGCAGCTTAGACGCGGGGAGGCTGGCAGATACGCAGTATTTT
TRBJ2-3 | TRBV19 | 16 | hyperexpanded | TRBD2 | CASSIASAGGPDTQYF | TGTGCCAGTAGTATAGCTTCAGCGGGGGGCCCGGATACGCAGTATTTT
TRBJ1-2 | TRBV4-1 | 17 | - | - | CASRLLPVGRPTYGYTF | TGCGCCAGCAGACTACTCCCGGTCGGGCGACCGACTTATGGCTACACCTTC
TRBJ2-3 | TRBV7-7 | 16 | - | - | CASSPHEGRVTDTQYF | TGTGCTAGCAGCCCACACGAGGGCAGGGTCACAGATACGCAGTATTTT
TRBJ2-7 | TRBV15 | 14 | once | - | CATSRDHESYEQYF | TGTGCCACCAGCAGAGATCACGAGAGCTACGAGCAGTACTTC
TRBJ2-2 | TRBV7-2 | 13 | - | TRBD1 | CASSTGQGGELFF | TGTGCCAGCAGTACCGGACAGGGCGGGGAGCTGTTTTTT
TRBJ1-1 | TRBV6-5 | 14 | few | TRBD1 | CASSPGQGNTEAFF | TGTGCCAGCAGCCCGGGACAGGGGAACACTGAAGCTTTCTTT
TRBJ1-1 | TRBV2 | 14 | - | - | CASSDWGTNTEAFF | TGTGCCAGCAGTGATTGGGGGACGAACACTGAAGCTTTCTTT
TRBJ2-1 | TRBV4-3 | 18 | - | TRBD2 | CASSQEILGTSGFGGQFF | TGCGCCAGCAGCCAAGAAATTTTAGGGACTAGCGGGTTCGGGGGGCAGTTCTTC
TRBJ1-6 | TRBV11-1 | 14 | - | - | CASSSPGQNSPLHF | TGTGCCAGCAGCTCTCCAGGGCAGAATTCACCCCTCCACTTT
TRBJ1-1 | TRBV6-1 | 13 | - | - | CASSVGSNTEAFF | TGTGCCAGCAGTGTCGGGTCGAACACTGAAGCTTTCTTT
TRBJ1-1 | TRBV27 | 13 | - | - | CASRNGMNTEAFF | TGTGCCAGCAGGAACGGGATGAACACTGAAGCTTTCTTT
TRBJ2-7 | TRBV7-2 | 15 | - | - | CASSSQQGSTYEQYF | TGTGCCAGCAGCTCACAACAGGGATCAACCTACGAGCAGTACTTC
TRBJ1-2 | TRBV7-2 | 13 | - | - | CASSPEVNYGYTF | TGTGCCAGCAGTCCCGAAGTGAACTATGGCTACACCTTC
TRBJ1-1 | TRBV5-1 | 16 | - | - | CASSLDVVSMNTEAFF | TGCGCCAGCAGCTTGGACGTGGTATCCATGAACACTGAAGCTTTCTTT
TRBJ1-1 | TRBV6-5 | 16 | - | - | CASSYDVRGVNTEAFF | TGTGCCAGCAGTTATGATGTAAGGGGAGTGAACACTGAAGCTTTCTTT
TRBJ1-2 | TRBV30 | 12 | - | TRBD1 | CAWTGQNYGYTF | TGTGCCTGGACGGGACAGAATTATGGCTACACCTTC
TRBJ2-2 | TRBV9 | 15 | - | TRBD2 | CASSVAWGGTGELFF | TGTGCCAGCAGCGTAGCCTGGGGGGGGACCGGGGAGCTGTTTTTT
TRBJ2-1 | TRBV19 | 13 | - | - | CASSTVRGNEQFF | TGTGCCAGTAGTACTGTCAGGGGCAATGAGCAGTTCTTC
TRBJ2-3 | TRBV10-2 | 15 | once | - | CASSGRADGTDTQYF | TGCGCCAGCAGTGGTAGGGCGGACGGCACAGATACGCAGTATTTT
TRBJ2-1 | TRBV15 | 18 | - | TRBD2 | CATSRDRQKRGGSDEQFF | TGTGCCACCAGCAGAGATCGACAAAAACGGGGGGGCAGCGATGAGCAGTTCTTC
TRBJ2-3 | TRBV2 | 17 | - | TRBD2 | CASNRAGGPLIYSPQYF | TGTGCCAGCAACCGGGCGGGGGGCCCCTTAATATATAGTCCGCAGTATTTT
TRBJ2-5 | TRBV5-1 | 17 | - | TRBD1 | CASSTGQGSARKQTQYF | TGCGCCAGCAGCACGGGACAGGGTTCGGCTAGAAAACAGACCCAGTACTTC
TRBJ1-1 | TRBV10-3 | 14 | - | - | CAIMNRDVNTEAFF | TGTGCCATCATGAACCGGGACGTCAACACTGAAGCTTTCTTT
TRBJ2-7 | TRBV6-5 | 13 | - | - | CASSYGPDYEQYF | TGTGCCAGCAGTTACGGCCCGGACTACGAGCAGTACTTC
TRBJ2-5 | TRBV18 | 15 | - | TRBD1 | CASSPANRGQETQYF | TGTGCCAGCTCACCCGCGAACAGGGGCCAAGAGACCCAGTACTTC
TRBJ2-7 | TRBV5-6 | 14 | - | TRBD1 | CASSFLTGYYEQYF | TGTGCCAGCAGCTTCCTGACAGGGTACTACGAGCAGTACTTC
TRBJ1-2 | TRBV5-6 | 17 | - | - | CAGGIGGSIPSNYGYTF | TGTGCCGGAGGCATTGGGGGGAGTATCCCATCTAACTATGGCTACACCTTC
TRBJ2-3 | TRBV7-2 | 18 | - | - | CASSDHWSGTGSTDTQYF | TGTGCCAGCAGCGATCATTGGTCGGGGACCGGTAGCACAGATACGCAGTATTTT
TRBJ1-2 | TRBV5-1 | 15 | - | TRBD1 | CASSLGDRASGGYTF | TGCGCCAGCAGCTTGGGGGACAGGGCTAGCGGTGGCTACACCTTC